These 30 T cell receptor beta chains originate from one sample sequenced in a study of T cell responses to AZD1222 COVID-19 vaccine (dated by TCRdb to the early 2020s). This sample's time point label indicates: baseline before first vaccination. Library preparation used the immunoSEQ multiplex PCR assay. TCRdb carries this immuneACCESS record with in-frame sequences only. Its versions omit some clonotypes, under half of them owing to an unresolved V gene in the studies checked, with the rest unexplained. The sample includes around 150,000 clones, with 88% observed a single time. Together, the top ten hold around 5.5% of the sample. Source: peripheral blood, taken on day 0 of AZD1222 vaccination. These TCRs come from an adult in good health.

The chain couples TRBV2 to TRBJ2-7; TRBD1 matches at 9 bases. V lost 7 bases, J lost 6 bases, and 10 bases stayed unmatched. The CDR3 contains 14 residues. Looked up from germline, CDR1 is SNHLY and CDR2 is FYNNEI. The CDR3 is CASTDRDRAGEQYF. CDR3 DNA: TGTGCCAGCACCGACCGGGACAGGGCGGGCGAGCAGTACTTC. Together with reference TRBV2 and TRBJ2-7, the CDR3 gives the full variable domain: EPEVTQTPSHQVTQMGQEVILRCVPISNHLYFYWYRQILGQKVEFLVSFYNNEISEKSEIFDDQFSVERPDGSNFTLKIRSTKLEDSAMYFCASTDRDRAGEQYFGPGTRLTVT.

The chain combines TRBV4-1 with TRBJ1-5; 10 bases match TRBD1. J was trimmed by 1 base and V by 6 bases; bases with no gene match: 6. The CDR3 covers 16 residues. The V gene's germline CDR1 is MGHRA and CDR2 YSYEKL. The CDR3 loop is CASRQTGGSSNQPQHF. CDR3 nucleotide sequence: TGCGCCAGCAGGCAGACAGGGGGCTCGAGCAATCAGCCCCAGCATTTT.

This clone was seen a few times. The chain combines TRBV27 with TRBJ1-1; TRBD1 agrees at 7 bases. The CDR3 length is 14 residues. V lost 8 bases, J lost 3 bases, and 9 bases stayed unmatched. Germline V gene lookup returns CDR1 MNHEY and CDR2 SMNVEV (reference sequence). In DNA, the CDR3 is TGTGCCAGCGGGACAGTTTTCATGGACACTGAAGCTTTCTTT. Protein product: CASGTVFMDTEAFF.

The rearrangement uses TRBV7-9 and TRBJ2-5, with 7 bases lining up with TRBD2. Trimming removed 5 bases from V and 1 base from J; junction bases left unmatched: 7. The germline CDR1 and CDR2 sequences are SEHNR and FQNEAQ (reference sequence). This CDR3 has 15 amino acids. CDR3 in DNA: TGTGCCAGCAGCATCATTACGGGAGGCCAAGAGACCCAGTACTTC. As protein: CASSIITGGQETQYF.

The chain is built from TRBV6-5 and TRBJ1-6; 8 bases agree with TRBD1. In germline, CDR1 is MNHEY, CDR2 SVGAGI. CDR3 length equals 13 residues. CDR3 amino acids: CAGRQGSNSPLHF. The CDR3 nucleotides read TGTGCAGGGAGACAGGGGTCGAATTCACCCCTCCACTTT.

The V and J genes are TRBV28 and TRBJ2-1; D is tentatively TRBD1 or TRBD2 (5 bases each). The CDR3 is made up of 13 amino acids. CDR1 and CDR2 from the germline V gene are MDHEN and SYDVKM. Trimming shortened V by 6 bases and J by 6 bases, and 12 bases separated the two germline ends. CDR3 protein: CASSPPGPNEQFF. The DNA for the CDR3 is TGTGCCAGCAGCCCCCCGGGACCCAATGAGCAGTTCTTC.

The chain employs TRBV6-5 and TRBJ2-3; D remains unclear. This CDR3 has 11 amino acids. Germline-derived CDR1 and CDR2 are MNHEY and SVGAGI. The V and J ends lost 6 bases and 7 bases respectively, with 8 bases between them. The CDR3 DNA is TGTGCCAGCAGATCCCGGAATACGCAGTATTTT. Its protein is CASRSRNTQYF.

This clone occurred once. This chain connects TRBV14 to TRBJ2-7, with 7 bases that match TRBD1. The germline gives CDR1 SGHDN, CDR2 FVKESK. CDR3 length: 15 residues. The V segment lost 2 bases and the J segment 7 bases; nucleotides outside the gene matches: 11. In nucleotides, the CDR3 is TGTGCCAGCAGCCAACAAAAAGACCACAGGGGAGAGCAGTACTTC. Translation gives CASSQQKDHRGEQYF. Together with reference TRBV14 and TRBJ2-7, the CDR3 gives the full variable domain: EAGVTQFPSHSVIEKGQTVTLRCDPISGHDNLYWYRRVMGKEIKFLLHFVKESKQDESGMPNNRFLAERTGGTYSTLKVQPAELEDSGVYFCASSQQKDHRGEQYFGPGTRLTVT.

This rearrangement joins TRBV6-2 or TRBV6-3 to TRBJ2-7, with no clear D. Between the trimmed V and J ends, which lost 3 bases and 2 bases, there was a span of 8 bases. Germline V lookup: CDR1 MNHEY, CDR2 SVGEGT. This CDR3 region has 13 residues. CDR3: CASSYGRAYEQYF. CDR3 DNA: TGTGCCAGCAGTTATGGACGAGCCTACGAGCAGTACTTC.

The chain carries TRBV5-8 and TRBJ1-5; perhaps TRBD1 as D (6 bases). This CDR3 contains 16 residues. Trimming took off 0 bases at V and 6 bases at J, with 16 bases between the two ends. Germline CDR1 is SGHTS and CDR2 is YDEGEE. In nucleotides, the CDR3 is TGTGCCAGCAGCTTGGATCCGACAGGAGTAACTCAGCCCCAGCATTTT. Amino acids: CASSLDPTGVTQPQHF.

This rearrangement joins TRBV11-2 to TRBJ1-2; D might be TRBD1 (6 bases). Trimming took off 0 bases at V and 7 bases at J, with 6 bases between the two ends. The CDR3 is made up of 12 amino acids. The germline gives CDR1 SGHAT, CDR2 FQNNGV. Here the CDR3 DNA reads TGTGCCAGCAGCTTAGAAGGGGGTGGCTACACCTTC. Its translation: CASSLEGGGYTF.

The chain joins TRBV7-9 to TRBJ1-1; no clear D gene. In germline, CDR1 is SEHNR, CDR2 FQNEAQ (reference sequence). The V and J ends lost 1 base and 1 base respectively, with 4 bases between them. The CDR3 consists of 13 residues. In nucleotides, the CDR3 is TGTGCCAGCAGCTTAGGTACGAACACTGAAGCTTTCTTT. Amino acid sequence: CASSLGTNTEAFF.

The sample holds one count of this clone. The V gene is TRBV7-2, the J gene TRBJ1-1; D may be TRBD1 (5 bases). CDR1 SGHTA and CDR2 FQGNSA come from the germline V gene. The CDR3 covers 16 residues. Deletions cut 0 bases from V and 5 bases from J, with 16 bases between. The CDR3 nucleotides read TGTGCCAGCAGCTTAGCGGTCAAAGGGGTGGGTACTGAAGCTTTCTTT. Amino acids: CASSLAVKGVGTEAFF.

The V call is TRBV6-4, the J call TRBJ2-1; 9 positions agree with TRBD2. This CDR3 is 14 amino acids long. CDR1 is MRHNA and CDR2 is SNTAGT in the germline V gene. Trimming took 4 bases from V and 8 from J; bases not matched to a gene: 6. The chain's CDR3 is CASSGSGGRDEQFF. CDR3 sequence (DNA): TGTGCCAGCAGTGGGAGCGGGGGGCGAGATGAGCAGTTCTTC.

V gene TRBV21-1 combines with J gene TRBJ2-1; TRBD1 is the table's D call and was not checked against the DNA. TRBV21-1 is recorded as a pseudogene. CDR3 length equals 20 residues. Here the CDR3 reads CASKRDRAAKPPNSYNEQFF. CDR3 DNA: TGTGCCAGCAAAAGGGACAGGGCAGCAAAGCCCCCAAACTCCTACAATGAGCAGTTCTTC.

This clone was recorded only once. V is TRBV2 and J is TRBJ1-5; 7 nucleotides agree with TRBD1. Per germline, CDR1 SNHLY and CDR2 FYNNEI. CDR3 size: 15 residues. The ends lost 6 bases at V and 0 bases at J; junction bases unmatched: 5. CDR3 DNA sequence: TGTGCCAGCAGCTCCGGACAGGTTAGCAATCAGCCCCAGCATTTT. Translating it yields CASSSGQVSNQPQHF.

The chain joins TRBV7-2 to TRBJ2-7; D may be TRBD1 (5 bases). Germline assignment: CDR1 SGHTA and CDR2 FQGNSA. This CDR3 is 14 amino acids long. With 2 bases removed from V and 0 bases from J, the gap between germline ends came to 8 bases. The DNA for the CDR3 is TGTGCCAGCAGCTTACCAGGGCGCTCCTACGAGCAGTACTTC. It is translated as CASSLPGRSYEQYF.

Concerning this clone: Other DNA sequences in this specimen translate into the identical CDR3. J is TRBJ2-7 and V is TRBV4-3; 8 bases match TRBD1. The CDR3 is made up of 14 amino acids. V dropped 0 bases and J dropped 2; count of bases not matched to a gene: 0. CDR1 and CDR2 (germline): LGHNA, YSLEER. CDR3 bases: TGCGCCAGCAGCCAAGACAGGGGGCCCTACGAGCAGTACTTC. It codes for CASSQDRGPYEQYF.

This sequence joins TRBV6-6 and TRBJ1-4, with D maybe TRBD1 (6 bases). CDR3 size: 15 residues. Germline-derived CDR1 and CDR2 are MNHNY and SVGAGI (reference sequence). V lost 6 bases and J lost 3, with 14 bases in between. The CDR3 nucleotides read TGTGCCAGCAGGAACGGACAGACCGCTAATGAAAAACTGTTTTTT. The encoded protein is CASRNGQTANEKLFF.

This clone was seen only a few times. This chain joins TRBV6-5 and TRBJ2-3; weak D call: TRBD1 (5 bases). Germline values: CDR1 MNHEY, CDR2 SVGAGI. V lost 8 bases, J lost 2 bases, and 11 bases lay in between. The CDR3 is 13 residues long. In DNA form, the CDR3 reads TGTGCCAGCGTAGGGGAATCCACAGATACGCAGTATTTT. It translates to CASVGESTDTQYF.

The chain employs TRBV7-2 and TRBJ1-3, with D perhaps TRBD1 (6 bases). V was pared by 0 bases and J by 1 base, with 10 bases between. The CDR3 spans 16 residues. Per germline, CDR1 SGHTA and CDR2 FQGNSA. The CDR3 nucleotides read TGTGCCAGCAGCTTAGCGAAGGGGGGGTCTGGAAACACCATATATTTT. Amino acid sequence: CASSLAKGGSGNTIYF.

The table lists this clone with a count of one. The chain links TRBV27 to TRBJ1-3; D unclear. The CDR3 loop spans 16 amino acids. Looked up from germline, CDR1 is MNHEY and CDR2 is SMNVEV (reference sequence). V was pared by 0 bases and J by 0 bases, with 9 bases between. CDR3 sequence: CASSLSARSSGNTIYF. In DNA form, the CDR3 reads TGTGCCAGCAGTTTATCTGCCAGGAGCTCTGGAAACACCATATATTTT.

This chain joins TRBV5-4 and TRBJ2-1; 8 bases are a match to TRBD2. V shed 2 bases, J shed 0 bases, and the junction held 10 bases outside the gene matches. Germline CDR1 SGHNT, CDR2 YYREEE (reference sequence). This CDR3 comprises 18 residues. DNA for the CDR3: TGTGCCAGCAGCTTTCCTACTAGCGGAGTTCGCTCCTACAATGAGCAGTTCTTC. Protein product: CASSFPTSGVRSYNEQFF.

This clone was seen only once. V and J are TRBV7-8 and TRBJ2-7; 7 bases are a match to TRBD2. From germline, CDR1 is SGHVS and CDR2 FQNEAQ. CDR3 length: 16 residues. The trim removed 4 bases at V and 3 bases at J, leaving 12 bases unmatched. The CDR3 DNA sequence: TGTGCCAGCAGCTGGGGGGGAGGGGCTCCGGGCTACGAGCAGTACTTC. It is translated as CASSWGGGAPGYEQYF. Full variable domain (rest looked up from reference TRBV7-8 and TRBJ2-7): GAGVSQSPRYKVAKRGQDVALRCDPISGHVSLFWYQQALGQGPEFLTYFQNEAQLDKSGLPSDRFFAERPEGSVSTLKIQRTQQEDSAVYLCASSWGGGAPGYEQYFGPGTRLTVT.

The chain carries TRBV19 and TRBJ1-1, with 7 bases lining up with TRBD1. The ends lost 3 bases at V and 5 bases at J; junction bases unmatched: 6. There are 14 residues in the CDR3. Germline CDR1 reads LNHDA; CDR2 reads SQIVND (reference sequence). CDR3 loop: CASSIQGGGTEAFF. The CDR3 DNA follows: TGTGCCAGTAGTATCCAAGGGGGCGGGACTGAAGCTTTCTTT. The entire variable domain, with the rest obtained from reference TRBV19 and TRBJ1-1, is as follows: DGGITQSPKYLFRKEGQNVTLSCEQNLNHDAMYWYRQDPGQGLRLIYYSQIVNDFQKGDIAEGYSVSREKKESFPLTVTSAQKNPTAFYLCASSIQGGGTEAFFGQGTRLTVV.

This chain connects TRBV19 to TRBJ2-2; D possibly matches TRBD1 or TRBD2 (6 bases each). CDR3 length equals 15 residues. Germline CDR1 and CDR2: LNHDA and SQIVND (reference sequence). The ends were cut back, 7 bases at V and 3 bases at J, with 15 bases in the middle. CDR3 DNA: TGTGCCAGTAAGATAGGAGGGGGATACACCGGGGAGCTGTTTTTT. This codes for CASKIGGGYTGELFF.

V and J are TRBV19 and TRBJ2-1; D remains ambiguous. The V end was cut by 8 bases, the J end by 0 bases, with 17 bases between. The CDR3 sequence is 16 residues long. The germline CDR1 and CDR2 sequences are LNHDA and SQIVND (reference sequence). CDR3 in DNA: TGTGCCAGTCGCTCTAGGGCCCCGAGCTCCTACAATGAGCAGTTCTTC. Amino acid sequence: CASRSRAPSSYNEQFF.

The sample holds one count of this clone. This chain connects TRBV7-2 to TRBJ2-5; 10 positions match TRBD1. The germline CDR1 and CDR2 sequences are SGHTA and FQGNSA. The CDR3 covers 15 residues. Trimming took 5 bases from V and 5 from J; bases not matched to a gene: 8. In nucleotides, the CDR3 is TGTGCCAGCAGCGCGGGGGACAGGGGAGCGGAGACCCAGTACTTC. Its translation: CASSAGDRGAETQYF.

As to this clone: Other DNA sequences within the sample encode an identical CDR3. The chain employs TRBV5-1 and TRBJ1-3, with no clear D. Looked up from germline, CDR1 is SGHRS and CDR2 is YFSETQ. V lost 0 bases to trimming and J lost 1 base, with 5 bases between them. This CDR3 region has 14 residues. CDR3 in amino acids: CASSLDSSGNTIYF. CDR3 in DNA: TGCGCCAGCAGCTTGGACAGTTCTGGAAACACCATATATTTT.

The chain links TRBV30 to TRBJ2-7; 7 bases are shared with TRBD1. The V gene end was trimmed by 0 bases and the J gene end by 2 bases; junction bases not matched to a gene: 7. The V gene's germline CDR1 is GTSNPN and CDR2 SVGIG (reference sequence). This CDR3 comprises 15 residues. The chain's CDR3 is CAWSVAGTGAYEQYF. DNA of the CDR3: TGTGCCTGGAGTGTCGCGGGCACAGGGGCCTACGAGCAGTACTTC.